Here is one T cell receptor (beta chain) with its context. Its cognate antigen is unknown. V gave up 4 bases and J gave up 10 bases, with 14 bases separating them. In germline, CDR1 is SGHDN, CDR2 FVKESK. The CDR3 consists of 14 residues. The hyperthyroidism patients had all been newly diagnosed, and their disease duration was under 2 months. Their ages ranged from 18 to 65 years. Patients were excluded because of uncontrolled infection, other autoimmune disease, pregnancy or lactation. The authors obtained PBMCs from around 11 ml of fresh peripheral blood. Amplified TCR beta CDR3 regions derived from RNA transcripts. When the TCR CDR3 underwent first-round RT-PCR, the HTBI primer set was used. TCRdb called the multiplex PCR reads again in MiXCR, with one record for every CDR3 protein. Among about 350,000 distinct CDR3 sequences listed, roughly 13% were seen once. This entry is derived from a study of T cells in Graves' hyperthyroidism and ophthalmopathy. General study results and limits: Researchers found most expanded thyroid clonotypes above 0.001 in blood as well.

The source material was blood. This receptor was identified in a woman in her twenties or thirties with Graves' hyperthyroidism. The V call is TRBV14, the J call TRBJ1-6, with a possible D match to TRBD1 (6 bases). The CDR3 loop reads CASSLGTWGSPLHF. The CDR3, as DNA: TGTGCCAGCAGCCTCGGGACATGGGGATCACCCCTCCACTTT.